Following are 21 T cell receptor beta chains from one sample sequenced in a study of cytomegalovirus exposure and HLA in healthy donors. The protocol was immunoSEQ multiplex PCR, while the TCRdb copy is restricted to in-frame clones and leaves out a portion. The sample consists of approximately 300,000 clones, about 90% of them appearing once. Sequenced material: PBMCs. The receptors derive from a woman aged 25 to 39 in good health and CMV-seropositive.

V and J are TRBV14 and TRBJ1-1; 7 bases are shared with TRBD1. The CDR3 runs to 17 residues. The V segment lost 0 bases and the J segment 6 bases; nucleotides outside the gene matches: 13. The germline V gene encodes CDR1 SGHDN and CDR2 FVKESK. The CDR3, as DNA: TGTGCCAGCAGCCAAGAGTTCCCCGACAGGGAAGTCTCTGAAGCTTTCTTT. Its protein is CASSQEFPDREVSEAFF. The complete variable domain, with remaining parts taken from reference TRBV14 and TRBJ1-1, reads EAGVTQFPSHSVIEKGQTVTLRCDPISGHDNLYWYRRVMGKEIKFLLHFVKESKQDESGMPNNRFLAERTGGTYSTLKVQPAELEDSGVYFCASSQEFPDREVSEAFFGQGTRLTVV.

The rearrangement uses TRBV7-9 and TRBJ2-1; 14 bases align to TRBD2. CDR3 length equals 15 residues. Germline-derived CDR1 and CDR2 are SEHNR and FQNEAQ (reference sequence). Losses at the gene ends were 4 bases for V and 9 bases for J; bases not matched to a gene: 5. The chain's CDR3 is CASSWGLAGDLEQFF. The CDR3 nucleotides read TGTGCCAGCAGCTGGGGACTAGCGGGGGATCTTGAGCAGTTCTTC.

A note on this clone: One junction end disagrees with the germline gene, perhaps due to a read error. The CDR3 sequence: CASSLWSGKLRF. The CDR3 DNA is TGTGCCAGCAGTTTATGGTCGGGCAAGTTACGCTTC. The V gene is TRBV27, the J gene TRBJ2-7; D is ambiguous. Germline V gene lookup returns CDR1 MNHEY and CDR2 SMNVEV (reference sequence). This CDR3 contains 12 residues.

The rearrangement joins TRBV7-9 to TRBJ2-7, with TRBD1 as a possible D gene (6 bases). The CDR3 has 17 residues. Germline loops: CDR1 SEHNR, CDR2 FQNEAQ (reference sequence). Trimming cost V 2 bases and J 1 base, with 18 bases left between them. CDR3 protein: CASSLLTQDRLSYEQYF. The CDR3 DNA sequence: TGTGCCAGCAGCTTACTCACTCAGGACAGACTATCCTACGAGCAGTACTTC.

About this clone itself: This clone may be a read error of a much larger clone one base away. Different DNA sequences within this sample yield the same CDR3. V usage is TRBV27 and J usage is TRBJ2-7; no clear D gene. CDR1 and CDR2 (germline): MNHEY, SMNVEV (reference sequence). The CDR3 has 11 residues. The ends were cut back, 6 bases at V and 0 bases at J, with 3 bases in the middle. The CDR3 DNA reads TGTGCCAGCAGAGACTCCTACGAGCAGTACTTC. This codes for CASRDSYEQYF.

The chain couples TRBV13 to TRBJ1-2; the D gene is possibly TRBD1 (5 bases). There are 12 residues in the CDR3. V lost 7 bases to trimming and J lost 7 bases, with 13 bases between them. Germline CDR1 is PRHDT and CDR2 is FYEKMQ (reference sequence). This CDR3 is CASNSGGGGYTF. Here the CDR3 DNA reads TGTGCCAGCAATTCCGGGGGTGGTGGCTACACCTTC.

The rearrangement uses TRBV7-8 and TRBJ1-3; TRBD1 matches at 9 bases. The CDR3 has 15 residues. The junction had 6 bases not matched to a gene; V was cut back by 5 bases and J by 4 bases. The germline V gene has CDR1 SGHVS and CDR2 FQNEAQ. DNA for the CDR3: TGTGCCAGCAGCGGCGACAGGGGGATCGGAAACACCATATATTTT. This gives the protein CASSGDRGIGNTIYF.

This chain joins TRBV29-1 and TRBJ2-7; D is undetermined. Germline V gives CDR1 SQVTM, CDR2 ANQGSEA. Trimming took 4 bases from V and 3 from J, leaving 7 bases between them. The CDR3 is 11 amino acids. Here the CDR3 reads CSVGGVYEQYF. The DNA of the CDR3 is TGCAGCGTTGGTGGGGTCTACGAGCAGTACTTC.

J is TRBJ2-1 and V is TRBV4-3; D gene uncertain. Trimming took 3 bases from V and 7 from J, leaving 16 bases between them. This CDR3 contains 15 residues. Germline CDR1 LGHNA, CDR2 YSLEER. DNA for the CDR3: TGCGCCAGCAGCCAGGGTAGTCCCCCATGGAATGAGCAGTTCTTC. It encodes CASSQGSPPWNEQFF.

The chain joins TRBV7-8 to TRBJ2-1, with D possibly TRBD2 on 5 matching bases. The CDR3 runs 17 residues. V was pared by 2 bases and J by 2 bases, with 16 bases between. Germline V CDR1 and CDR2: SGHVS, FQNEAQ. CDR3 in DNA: TGTGCCAGCAGCTTATATTTCCGGGGATCTGCCTACAATGAGCAGTTCTTC. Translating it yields CASSLYFRGSAYNEQFF. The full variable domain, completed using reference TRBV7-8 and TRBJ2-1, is GAGVSQSPRYKVAKRGQDVALRCDPISGHVSLFWYQQALGQGPEFLTYFQNEAQLDKSGLPSDRFFAERPEGSVSTLKIQRTQQEDSAVYLCASSLYFRGSAYNEQFFGPGTRLTVL.

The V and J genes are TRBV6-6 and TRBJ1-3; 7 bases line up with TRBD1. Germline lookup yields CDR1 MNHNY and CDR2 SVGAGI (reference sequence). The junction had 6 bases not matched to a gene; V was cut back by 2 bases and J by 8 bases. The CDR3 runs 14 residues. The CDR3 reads CASSYVRGEDTIYF. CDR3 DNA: TGTGCCAGCAGTTACGTCAGGGGGGAGGACACCATATATTTT.

CDR3 in amino acids: CASSLVFSGNTIYF. The CDR3 DNA is TGTGCCAGTAGCCTAGTCTTCTCTGGAAACACCATATATTTT. The genes are TRBV19 and TRBJ1-3; D ambiguous. The germline gives CDR1 LNHDA, CDR2 SQIVND (reference sequence). The CDR3 has 14 amino acids. Trimming took off 6 bases at V and 0 bases at J, with 9 bases between the two ends.

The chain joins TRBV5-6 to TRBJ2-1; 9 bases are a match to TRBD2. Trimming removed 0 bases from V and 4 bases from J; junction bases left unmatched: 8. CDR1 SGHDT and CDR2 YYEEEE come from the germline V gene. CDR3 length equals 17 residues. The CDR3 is CASSLGGGRAVYNEQFF. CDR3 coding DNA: TGTGCCAGCAGCTTGGGTGGCGGGAGGGCCGTATACAATGAGCAGTTCTTC. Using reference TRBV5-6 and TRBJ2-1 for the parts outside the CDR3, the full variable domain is DAGVTQSPTHLIKTRGQQVTLRCSPKSGHDTVSWYQQALGQGPQFIFQYYEEEERQRGNFPDRFSGHQFPNYSSELNVNALLLGDSALYLCASSLGGGRAVYNEQFFGPGTRLTVL.

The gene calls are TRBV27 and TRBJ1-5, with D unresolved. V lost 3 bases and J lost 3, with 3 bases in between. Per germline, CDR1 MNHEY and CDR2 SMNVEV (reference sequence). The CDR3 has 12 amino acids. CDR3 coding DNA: TGTGCCAGCAGTTTCTCCAATCAGCCCCAGCATTTT. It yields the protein CASSFSNQPQHF.

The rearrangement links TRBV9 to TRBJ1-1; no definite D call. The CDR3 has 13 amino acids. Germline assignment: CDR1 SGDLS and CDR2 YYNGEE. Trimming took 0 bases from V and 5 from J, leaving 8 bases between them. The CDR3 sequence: CASSVGTRTEAFF. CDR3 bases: TGTGCCAGCAGCGTAGGTACGAGGACTGAAGCTTTCTTT. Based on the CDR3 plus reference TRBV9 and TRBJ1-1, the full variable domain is DSGVTQTPKHLITATGQRVTLRCSPRSGDLSVYWYQQSLDQGLQFLIQYYNGEERAKGNILERFSAQQFPDLHSELNLSSLELGDSALYFCASSVGTRTEAFFGQGTRLTVV.

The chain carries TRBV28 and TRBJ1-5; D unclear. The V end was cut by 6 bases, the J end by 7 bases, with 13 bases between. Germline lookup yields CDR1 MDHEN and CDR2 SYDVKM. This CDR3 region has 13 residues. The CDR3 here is CASSPQVRQPQHF. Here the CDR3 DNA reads TGTGCCAGCAGCCCCCAGGTTAGACAGCCCCAGCATTTT.

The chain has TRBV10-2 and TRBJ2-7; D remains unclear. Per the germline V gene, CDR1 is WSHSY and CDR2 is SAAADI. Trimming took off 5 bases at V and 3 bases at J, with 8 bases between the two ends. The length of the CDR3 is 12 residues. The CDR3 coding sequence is TGCGCCAGCAGTCCAGGATTCTACGAGCAGTACTTC. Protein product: CASSPGFYEQYF.

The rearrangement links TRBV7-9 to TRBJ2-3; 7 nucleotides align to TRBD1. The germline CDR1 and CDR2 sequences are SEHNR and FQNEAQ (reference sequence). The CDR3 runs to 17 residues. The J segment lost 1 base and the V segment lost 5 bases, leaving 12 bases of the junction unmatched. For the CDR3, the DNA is TGTGCCAGCAGCCCTACCTACGGACAGGCAGGCACAGATACGCAGTATTTT. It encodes CASSPTYGQAGTDTQYF.

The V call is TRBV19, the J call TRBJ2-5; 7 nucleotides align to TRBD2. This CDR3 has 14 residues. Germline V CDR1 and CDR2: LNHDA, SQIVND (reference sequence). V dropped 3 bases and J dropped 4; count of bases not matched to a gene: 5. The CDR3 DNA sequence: TGTGCCAGTAGTATTGGGAGGGGCAGAGAGACCCAGTACTTC. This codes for CASSIGRGRETQYF.

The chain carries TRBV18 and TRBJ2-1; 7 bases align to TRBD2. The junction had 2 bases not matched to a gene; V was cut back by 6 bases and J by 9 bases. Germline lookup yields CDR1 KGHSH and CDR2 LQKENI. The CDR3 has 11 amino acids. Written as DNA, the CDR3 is TGTGCCAGCTCCGGGAGGCCTGAGCAGTTCTTC. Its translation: CASSGRPEQFF.

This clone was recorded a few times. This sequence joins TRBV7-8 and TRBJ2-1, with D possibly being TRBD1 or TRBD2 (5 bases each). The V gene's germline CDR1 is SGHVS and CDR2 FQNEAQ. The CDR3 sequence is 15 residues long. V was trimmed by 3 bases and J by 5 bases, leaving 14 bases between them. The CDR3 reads CASSLLGTVNNEQFF. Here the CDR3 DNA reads TGTGCCAGCAGCTTGTTAGGGACGGTAAACAATGAGCAGTTCTTC.